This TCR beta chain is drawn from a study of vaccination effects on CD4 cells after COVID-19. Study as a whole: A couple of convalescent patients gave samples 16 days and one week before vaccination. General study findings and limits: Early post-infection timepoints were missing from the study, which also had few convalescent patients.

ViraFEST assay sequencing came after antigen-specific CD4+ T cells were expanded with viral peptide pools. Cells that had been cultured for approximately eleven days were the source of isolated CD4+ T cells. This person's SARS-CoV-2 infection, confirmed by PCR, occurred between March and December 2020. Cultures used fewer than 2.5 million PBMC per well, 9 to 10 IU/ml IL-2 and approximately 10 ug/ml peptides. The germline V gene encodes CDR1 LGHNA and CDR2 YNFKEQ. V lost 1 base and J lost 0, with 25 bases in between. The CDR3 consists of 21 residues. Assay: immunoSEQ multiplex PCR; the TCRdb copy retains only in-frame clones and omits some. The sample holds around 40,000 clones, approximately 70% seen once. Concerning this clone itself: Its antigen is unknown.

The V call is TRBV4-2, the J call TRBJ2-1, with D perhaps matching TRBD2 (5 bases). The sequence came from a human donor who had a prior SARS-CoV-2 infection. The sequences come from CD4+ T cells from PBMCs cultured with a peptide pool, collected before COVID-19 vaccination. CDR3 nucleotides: TGTGCCAGCAGCCAAGTCGCGCGCCGGCGGGCAACCCCCCGCTCCTACAATGAGCAGTTCTTC. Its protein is CASSQVARRRATPRSYNEQFF.